A selection of T cell receptor beta chains follows, all from one sample in a study of blood T cell repertoires in COVID-19. Repertoires were generated with immunoSEQ multiplex PCR, while TCRdb's copy carries only in-frame clones and drops some. The table records about 120,000 clones, over 70% of them present only once. The sample taken for sequencing was peripheral blood. The receptor set was obtained from a woman in her 70s with acute or convalescent COVID-19. The CDR3 runs from the conserved cysteine through the conserved F or W. D genes are given only for firm matches. Some rows have no size entry. The others give once, few or many, or a class for an expanded clone.

J: TRBJ2-2; V: TRBV4-1; size: -; D: -; length: 15; CDR3: CASSLSGGGDGELFF; DNA: TGCGCCAGCAGCCTTTCCGGGGGTGGTGACGGGGAGCTGTTTTTT
J: TRBJ2-7; V: TRBV6-2/TRBV6-3; size: few; D: TRBD2; length: 16; CDR3: CASSYSGSSGDYEQYF; DNA: TGTGCCAGCAGTTACTCTGGCTCTAGCGGGGACTACGAGCAGTACTTC
J: TRBJ1-4; V: TRBV3-1/TRBV3-2; size: -; D: TRBD1; length: 13; CDR3: CASSDRANEKLFF; DNA: TGTGCCAGCTCGGACAGGGCTAATGAAAAACTGTTTTTT
J: TRBJ2-1; V: TRBV4-1; size: few; D: TRBD2; length: 18; CDR3: CASSQRPLAGGPYNEQFF; DNA: TGCGCCAGCAGCCAAAGACCACTAGCGGGGGGGCCCTACAATGAGCAGTTCTTC
J: TRBJ1-2; V: TRBV2; size: -; D: -; length: 12; CDR3: CASSESTGTYTF; DNA: TGTGCCAGCAGTGAAAGTACAGGGACGTACACCTTC
J: TRBJ1-5; V: TRBV28; size: -; D: -; length: 19; CDR3: CASSLVGRGGVIEGQPQHF; DNA: TGTGCCAGCAGCTTGGTCGGTAGGGGTGGGGTGATAGAAGGGCAGCCCCAGCATTTT
J: TRBJ1-3; V: TRBV28; size: once; D: -; length: 13; CDR3: CASRGGSGNTIYF; DNA: TGTGCCAGCAGGGGGGGGTCTGGAAACACCATATATTTT
J: TRBJ2-3; V: TRBV28; size: -; D: TRBD2; length: 15; CDR3: CASSSGTSGAHTQYF; DNA: TGTGCCAGCAGTTCCGGGACTAGCGGAGCCCATACGCAGTATTTT
J: TRBJ1-2; V: TRBV12-3/TRBV12-4; size: -; D: TRBD1; length: 13; CDR3: CASTWTGGGGYTF; DNA: TGTGCCAGCACCTGGACAGGGGGCGGTGGCTACACCTTC
J: TRBJ2-7; V: TRBV20-1; size: -; D: -; length: 10; CDR3: CSASLAEQYF; DNA: TGCAGTGCTAGTCTAGCCGAGCAGTACTTC
J: TRBJ1-2; V: TRBV5-6; size: -; D: TRBD1; length: 12; CDR3: CASSRQGGGYTF; DNA: TGTGCCAGCAGCCGACAGGGCGGGGGCTACACCTTC
J: TRBJ1-4; V: TRBV2; size: -; D: TRBD1; length: 16; CDR3: CASSKDRGGTNEKLFF; DNA: TGTGCCAGCAGTAAGGACAGGGGAGGTACTAATGAAAAACTGTTTTTT
J: TRBJ1-2; V: TRBV4-1; size: -; D: -; length: 15; CDR3: CASRGRGTLWDGYTF; DNA: TGCGCCAGCAGGGGAAGGGGGACACTCTGGGACGGCTACACCTTC
J: TRBJ2-5; V: TRBV2; size: -; D: -; length: 12; CDR3: CASTPYQETQYF; DNA: TGTGCCAGCACTCCGTACCAAGAGACCCAGTACTTC
J: TRBJ2-3; V: TRBV5-4; size: -; D: TRBD2; length: 16; CDR3: CASSLVVGGGTDTQYF; DNA: TGTGCCAGCAGCTTGGTGGTGGGGGGGGGCACAGATACGCAGTATTTT